The 11 T cell receptor beta chains below come from one sample, sequenced in a study of molecular identifiers for immune sequencing clone quantification. One entry per CDR3 protein results from TCRdb running MiXCR on the PCR reads. The repertoire consists of about 640,000 distinct CDR3 sequences, with just under 20% occurring once and the leading ten covering roughly 0.83%. The sequenced sample consisted of naive CD8+ T cells from blood, with Jurkat cell RNA spiked in. The subset: FACS-sorted CD8+CD4-CCR7+CD45RA+ naive T cells. The receptors stem from a human donor in good health. Some libraries in this study had Jurkat cell RNA spiked in.

As regards this clonotype: A much bigger clone sits one base away, suggesting this may be a read error. The gene calls are TRBV10-3 and TRBJ2-3, with D perhaps TRBD2 (6 bases). This CDR3 contains 15 residues. Germline V gene sequence: CDR1 ENHRY, CDR2 SYGVKD. The DNA of the CDR3 is TGTGCCACCAGTGGGTCGGCGGGAAGCACAGATACGCAGTATTTT. Protein: CATSGSAGSTDTQYF.

This clonotype showed up just a few times. This sequence joins TRBV20-1 and TRBJ2-1, with TRBD2 matching over 9 bases. This CDR3 is built from 14 residues. Germline loops: CDR1 DFQATT, CDR2 SNEGSKA (reference sequence). V lost 4 bases and J lost 2; bases outside the gene matches: 3. CDR3 protein: CSAKGGRAYNEQFF. The CDR3 nucleotides read TGCAGTGCTAAGGGCGGGAGGGCCTACAATGAGCAGTTCTTC.

J is TRBJ2-7 and V is TRBV7-9; D may be TRBD1 (6 bases). This CDR3 has 12 amino acids. Germline-derived CDR1 and CDR2 are SEHNR and FQNEAQ (reference sequence). With 5 bases removed from V and 5 bases from J, the gap between germline ends came to 10 bases. In DNA, the CDR3 is TGTGCCAGCAGCCGAACAGGGAACGAGCAGTACTTC. Translation: CASSRTGNEQYF.

This clonotype was seen repeatedly, ten times or more. V is TRBV7-9 and J is TRBJ2-7; the match to TRBD2 covers 8 bases. CDR1 is SEHNR, CDR2 FQNEAQ, per germline (reference sequence). The V gene end was trimmed by 4 bases and the J gene end by 5 bases; junction bases not matched to a gene: 10. The CDR3 has 15 residues. This CDR3 is CASSSGGLVFHEQYF. In DNA form, the CDR3 reads TGTGCCAGCAGCTCGGGGGGACTAGTTTTCCACGAGCAGTACTTC.

This clonotype has only a few counts. The genes are TRBV10-3 and TRBJ1-4, with 8 bases lining up with TRBD1. This CDR3 has 14 amino acids. V shed 9 bases, J shed 7 bases, and the junction held 10 bases outside the gene matches. Per germline, CDR1 ENHRY and CDR2 SYGVKD. The CDR3 nucleotides are TGTGCCATTAACCAGGGGGCCTTCGGTGAAAAACTGTTTTTT. Translation: CAINQGAFGEKLFF.

This clonotype was seen ten or more times. No conserved phenylalanine or tryptophan is present at the end of the CDR3, so a read error is the likely explanation. The DNA is omitted, as the CDR3 cannot be located on it reliably, and the CDR3 follows TCRdb's listing. The rearrangement uses TRBV2 and TRBJ1-5; TRBD1, the table's D call, lacks a check against the DNA. Germline CDR1 SNHLY, CDR2 FYNNEI. The CDR3 extends over 12 residues, inclusive of both ends. The CDR3 reads CASSDVQGDLYG.

There are many counts of this clonotype. The chain carries TRBV4-1 and TRBJ2-1, with a possible D match to TRBD2 (5 bases). V shed 1 base and J shed 13 bases, with 8 bases lying between them. The CDR3 is made up of 11 amino acids. Germline lookup yields CDR1 MGHRA and CDR2 YSYEKL. This CDR3 reads CASSQGPGQFF. The CDR3 nucleotides are TGCGCCAGCAGCCAAGGCCCGGGACAGTTCTTC.

As to this clonotype: This may be a read error, as it is one base from a much larger clone. The chain links TRBV24-1 to TRBJ2-1; weak D call: TRBD2 (6 bases). The germline V gene has CDR1 KGHDR and CDR2 SFDVKD. The CDR3 extends over 15 amino acids. The CDR3 DNA reads as TGTGCCACCAGCCCTTGGAGGGAGTGGAGCAATGAGCAGCTCTTC. Translation: CATSPWREWSNEQLF.

The CDR3 sequence: CASSSGGGGLNEQFF. The CDR3 nucleotides read TGTGCCAGCTCGAGTGGTGGCGGCGGTCTCAATGAGCAGTTCTTC. The chain couples TRBV18 to TRBJ2-1; no clear D gene. The CDR3 covers 15 residues. Trimming pared 6 bases from V and 6 bases from J, leaving 18 bases between. The germline gives CDR1 KGHSH, CDR2 LQKENI.

There are many counts of this clonotype. The chain couples TRBV6-5 to TRBJ1-5; TRBD1 agrees at 7 bases. V shed 2 bases and J 6 bases; nucleotides not matched to a gene: 4. Germline V gene sequence: CDR1 MNHEY, CDR2 SVGAGI. The CDR3 has 14 residues. The CDR3 sequence: CASSYRQGGQPQHF. The CDR3 DNA reads TGTGCCAGCAGTTACCGACAGGGAGGTCAGCCCCAGCATTTT.

This clonotype occurred many times. J is TRBJ2-7 and V is TRBV14, with 11 nucleotides matching TRBD2. Germline V gives CDR1 SGHDN, CDR2 FVKESK. CDR3 length: 15 residues. V lost 4 bases and J lost 3; bases outside the gene matches: 5. Here the CDR3 DNA reads TGTGCCAGCAGCCCCGGAGGACTAGCGGGCTACGAGCAGTACTTC. Translated, it gives CASSPGGLAGYEQYF.